This T cell receptor (beta chain) was sequenced during a study of post-analysis software for immune sequencing data. Study-wide findings and caveats: A few TRBV segments, TRBV5-6, TRBV5-1 and TRBV20-1 among them, were found more frequent in patients than controls.

The library was made from cDNA and included unique molecular identifiers. TCRdb redid the calling of the PCR reads with MiXCR, one entry per CDR3 protein. The sample contains under 900,000 distinct CDR3 sequences, about 57% of which appear only once. Notes on this clonotype: Its target is unknown.

Germline assignment: CDR1 SGHRS and CDR2 YFSETQ. The CDR3 is 14 residues long. The V end lost 5 bases, the J end lost 3 bases, and 14 bases lay between the germline ends. The specimen was blood. This clonotype was obtained from a girl between 10 and 17 years old with multiple sclerosis. The J gene is TRBJ2-5, the V gene TRBV5-1; unclear D gene. In nucleotides, the CDR3 is TGCGCCAGCAGGACGGAAGCCAGCGAAGAGACCCAGTACTTC. It translates to CASRTEASEETQYF.